This T cell receptor (beta chain) was retrieved from a study of T cell responses to AZD1222 COVID-19 vaccine. Produced via immunoSEQ multiplex PCR; TCRdb's table is partial and in-frame only. The table has about 160,000 clones, 88% seen once. Worth noting for this clone: No antigen is known for it.

The CDR3 loop spans 17 amino acids. The J segment lost 4 bases and the V segment lost 0 bases, leaving 9 bases of the junction unmatched. Germline V gene sequence: CDR1 SGHRS, CDR2 YFSETQ. General study results and limits: Repertoire samples came only from after the peak T cell response. Breadth and depth of Spike-specific TCRs rose after two AZD1222 doses.

The chain is built from TRBV5-1 and TRBJ1-3, with 8 bases aligning to TRBD1. The sample here was peripheral blood, taken on day 0 of AZD1222 vaccination. This TCR came from an adult in good health. The CDR3 DNA follows: TGCGCCAGCAGCTTGGGGACAGGGCTGACATCGGGAAACACCATATATTTT. Protein product: CASSLGTGLTSGNTIYF.